This paragraph covers one TCR beta chain sequence. Its antigen is not yet known. No qualities accompany the bases; no much larger clone lies one base away. This specimen belongs to a study of cytomegalovirus exposure and HLA in healthy donors (dated by TCRdb to 2016 to 2017). Background for the entire study: An earlier analysis of some 600 of the donors reported about 260 Gb of sequence data and 95 million to 120 million unique TCR beta sequences obtained from roughly 180 million T cells. Alongside the repertoire data, information on donor age, sex, ethnicity and CMV serostatus was compiled. The study aimed to test whether cataloging public T cell receptors could reveal signatures of past pathogen exposure. In a later genetic analysis, genome-wide SNP genotypes for about 65% of the roughly 670 donors were used, and that subset was treated as a discovery cohort. Rather than using new phenotypic data, the later analysis identified candidate immune exposures from TCR beta sequences and from how often those sequences occurred across donors. Of the 350 to 450 genotyped donors, around 81% fell in the genetic ancestry cluster associated with self-reported Caucasian donors. HLA typing covered class I and class II loci at four-digit resolution. In addition to the first cohort of 666 subjects, a separate validation cohort of 120 different subjects was used. An earlier analysis of 450 to 750 of the donors used high-throughput TCR beta sequencing to judge whether each TCR beta V gene segment behaved as functional or pseudogenic. Among some 410 genotyped donors of the cohort, an average of around 220,000 unique TCR beta nucleotide sequences was sequenced per donor, of which roughly 17% were non-productive. Roughly five DR-DQ haplotypes were handled as single units for association and clustering because linkage in the cohort was strong. A later analysis re-examined previously published TCR beta repertoires from several hundred donors and added high-resolution HLA genotyping to investigate patterns of TCR occurrence. About 300 gigabases of sequencing data and approximately 93 million unique TCR sequences were included in an early release covering about 600 HLA-typed donors. The number of donors typed differed by locus, with roughly 629-640 for A, B, C, DRB1 and DQB1, 522 for DQA1, 606 for DPA1, and roughly 450 for DPB1. All discovery cohort repertoires had been generated using a single sequencing platform. Using immunosequencing, the study profiled T cell repertoires from 640 or so subjects and related those repertoires to cytomegalovirus serostatus. The study combined high-throughput TCR immunosequencing, statistical association of individual TCRs with disease status, and machine learning to predict cytomegalovirus infection status.

Library prep was done by the immunoSEQ multiplex PCR assay. The multiplex PCR relied on a mix of 60 forward primers for TCR Vbeta segments and 13 reverse primers for TCR Jbeta segments. The CDR3 region of rearranged TCR beta genes was amplified from genomic DNA with a multiplex PCR assay. The amplified TCR beta libraries were sequenced on the Illumina HiSeq System as 87-base-pair reads. Regarding the original processing steps: Across the 700 or so repertoires, a later analysis counted about 81 million unique TCR beta chains, some 11 million of which were shared by at least two donors. To remove PCR and sequencing errors, raw reads were error-corrected and collapsed into unique sequences using a nearest-neighbor algorithm that merged closely related sequences. CDR3 sequences were aligned to IMGT reference sequences to assign V, D and J gene segments. For a sequence to be retained, at least a six-nucleotide match to both a V gene segment and a J gene segment was required. Rearrangements were classified as productive when the CDR3 lacked stop codons and remained in frame with V and J, and all other rearrangements were classified as non-productive. CDR3 was defined by IMGT convention, running from the second conserved V-encoded cysteine to the conserved J-encoded phenylalanine. The earlier analysis of some 550 of the donors excluded any sequence lacking an unambiguous match to a single V gene segment. In an earlier analysis of 587 of the donors, V segments were called functional above 56.7% productive rearrangements and were called segregating when the between-donor standard deviation exceeded 5%. A statistical classification framework was built to diagnose cytomegalovirus status from the catalog of TCR beta chain sequences. In a later analysis, TCR nucleotide sequences were compared against IMGT/GENE-DB human TR gene sequences so that V and J genes could be assigned. In a later analysis, CDR3 sequences and most-parsimonious VDJ recombination scenarios were assigned using the TCRdist pipeline. In a later analysis, each TCR beta chain was defined by its CDR3 amino acid sequence together with its V-gene family, and reads lacking a unique V-gene family were excluded. As a way to deal with suspected cross-contamination and a sequencing artifact, a later analysis dropped under 600 nucleotide sequences that were highly shared and had low generation probability. For each public chain, a later analysis derived a clonal expansion index from normalized ranks of inferred template counts within each repertoire. A later analysis computed generation probabilities with a VDJ recombination model fitted to out-of-frame rearrangements, and checked the results against IGoR. In a later analysis, TCR-TCR, TCR-HLA and TCR-CMV co-occurrence was scored with hypergeometric tests, and a repertoire-size bias correction was applied to TCR pairs. In a later analysis, false discovery rates were estimated by permuting HLA or CMV assignments 20 times. A later analysis grouped co-occurring TCRs with DBSCAN, adding TCRdist sequence similarity when clustering within HLA-allele-positive subsets. Repertoires with fewer than 30,000 or more than 120,000 public chains were left out of co-occurrence clustering, as were about five repertoires with anomalous nucleotide sharing. TCRdb re-hosts the immuneACCESS table, in-frame sequences only. Its copies lack some clones; in the studies checked, an unresolved V gene accounts for under half of them, and the cause for the rest is not known. V and J calls and clone size are copied from that table; D and trimming were computed from the DNA. Recorded for this sample are 200,000 or so clones; 78% of them occurred a single time. 6% of the sample rests with the top ten.

The CDR3, from cysteine to phenylalanine, totals 14 residues. Solely the CDR3 DNA is kept, with 42 bases framed from the first base. The germline V gene (reference sequence) provides CDR1 WNHNN and CDR2 SYGVQD. Broad study findings and their caveats: A total of fewer than 200 TCR beta chains were listed by the study as associated with cytomegalovirus. Because counts were too low, approximately 15 rarely observed V segments, including chromosome 9 orphons, were excluded from the earlier analysis of 587 of the donors. In vitro tests confirmed that three of the cytomegalovirus-associated TCR beta chains recognize cytomegalovirus antigens. This cohort had only TCR beta chains sequenced, and the lack of alpha or paired-chain data limited which features could be detected. According to the authors, the approach could potentially be generalized to other disease states and immunological phenotypes. A later genetic analysis associated a missense DCLRE1C variant with V-gene and J-gene trimming of TCR beta chains, and an independent cohort replicated the association. Because some donors lacked HLA typing at each locus, the association tests relied only on the typed subset. A cluster of highly shared sequence variants was judged likely to be a technical artifact of the sequencing pipeline. An earlier analysis of roughly 570 of the donors showed that most TCR beta V segments appeared in productive rearrangements either about 90% or about 30% of the time, which broadly matched IMGT annotations. According to a later analysis, TCR association rates differed among HLA loci, with DRB1 alleles showing the most associated TCRs and HLA-C alleles showing the fewest. The 87-base-pair reads could not distinguish some IMGT-functional V segments, including TRBV6-2 and TRBV6-3, so those segments were excluded. A further reported finding was that TCR beta sequences accurately predicted the HLA-A and HLA-B alleles for most subjects in the first cohort. Strong co-occurrence of HLA alleles, especially DR and DQ, made assigning TCR associations to individual alleles difficult. In a later analysis, HLA-associated TCR beta chains showed more clonal expansion and lower generation probabilities than non-associated chains that were equally common. According to a later analysis, most CMV-associated TCR beta chains appeared to be HLA-restricted, and the HLA associations seemed to be driven largely by CMV exposure. The classifier was reported to diagnose cytomegalovirus status with high specificity and sensitivity in both the original and validation cohorts. According to a later analysis, parvovirus B19, influenza, CMV and Epstein-Barr virus appeared linked to several top co-occurrence clusters. A later genetic analysis reported fewer N-insertions in productive TCRs among donors in an Asian-associated ancestry cluster than the roughly 700-donor mean. Correlated functional status among segregating V segments might reflect linkage disequilibrium, but an unknown experimental factor could not be ruled out. Most TCR sequences were observed very rarely across donors, whereas some public TCRs were present in many individuals. For the cohort, immune exposure information was limited to CMV serostatus. At a false discovery rate of 0.05, a later analysis linked about 17,000 TCR beta sequences to specific HLA alleles. The presence/absence analyses assumed that sequencing depth was roughly uniform across donors, and that assumption may not be true.

The cohort was made up of about 610 healthy bone marrow donors. All cohort members were sampled while nominally healthy, although unrecorded immune exposures were likely present. The donor was CMV seropositive and was included in the group of 250 to 300 seropositive cohort members. A peripheral blood sample was provided by each donor, and peripheral blood mononuclear cells were used for TCR beta sequencing. The Qiagen DNeasy Blood Extraction Kit was used to extract genomic DNA from the blood cell samples. The receptor was derived from a woman in her thirties in good health and CMV-seropositive. The chain employs TRBV10-1 and TRBJ2-5; TRBD2 could be the D gene, as 6 bases match. TRBJ2-7 matches the DNA end more closely, so the J call is doubtful. The sequenced sample consisted of PBMCs. The CDR3: CASNSGEPTYEQYF. In nucleotides, the sequence is TGCGCCAGCAATTCGGGGGAACCAACCTACGAGCAGTACTTC.